The present entry profiles one T cell receptor beta chain with its context. Losses at the gene ends were 1 base for V and 8 bases for J; bases not matched to a gene: 9. Germline V lookup: CDR1 MDHEN, CDR2 SYDVKM. The CDR3 runs to 15 residues. The data were obtained in a study of T cell changes during pregnancy in multiple sclerosis. The method was immunoSEQ multiplex PCR; TCRdb's version includes in-frame clones alone and lacks a portion of them. The repertoire holds 34,000 or so clones, with 75% to 95% as singletons. The chain combines TRBV28 with TRBJ1-2; 8 bases are shared with TRBD1. Sequenced here: CD8+ T cells from peripheral blood mononuclear cells, sampled in the first trimester of pregnancy. This receptor was taken from a female donor with multiple sclerosis, enrolled in a pregnancy study. CDR3 in DNA: TGTGCCAGCAGTTTATTAGGCAGGGGGCAATCCGGCTACACCTTC. This encodes CASSLLGRGQSGYTF.